A single sample is the source of the 11 T cell receptor beta chains below, sequenced in a study of cytomegalovirus exposure and HLA in healthy donors. The PCR used 60 Vbeta and 13 Jbeta primers. Using immunoSEQ multiplex PCR, the repertoire was profiled, and TCRdb retains in-frame clones only, with some absent. The data hold 77,000 or so clones, with roughly 80% observed a single time. Sequencing was performed on PBMCs. Receptors originate from a woman in her forties in good health and CMV-seronegative.

The rearrangement uses TRBV28 and TRBJ1-1; D is uncertain. The CDR3 totals 13 residues. The V gene's germline CDR1 is MDHEN and CDR2 SYDVKM. Trimming took off 1 base at V and 3 bases at J, with 6 bases between the two ends. The CDR3 spells CASSLYKYTEAFF. CDR3 DNA: TGTGCCAGCAGTTTATACAAGTACACTGAAGCTTTCTTT. The full variable domain, completed using reference TRBV28 and TRBJ1-1, is DVKVTQSSRYLVKRTGEKVFLECVQDMDHENMFWYRQDPGLGLRLIYFSYDVKMKEKGDIPEGYSVSREKKERFSLILESASTNQTSMYLCASSLYKYTEAFFGQGTRLTVV.

This chain uses TRBV28 with TRBJ1-5, with D maybe TRBD1 (6 bases). V was cut by 7 bases and J by 6 bases, with 16 bases left in between. CDR3 length equals 14 residues. Germline values: CDR1 MDHEN, CDR2 SYDVKM. The CDR3 loop is CASIDQGLGQPQHF. CDR3 bases: TGTGCCAGCATTGACCAGGGGTTGGGTCAGCCCCAGCATTTT.

This clone was recorded once. V usage is TRBV6-1 and J usage is TRBJ2-1; D is possibly TRBD2 (6 bases). Germline assignment: CDR1 MNHNS and CDR2 SASEGT. The CDR3 is 15 amino acids. Trimming removed 3 bases at V and 4 bases at J, with 13 bases between. CDR3 residues: CASSEGLAFYNEQFF. The CDR3 DNA reads TGTGCCAGCAGTGAGGGTCTAGCGTTTTACAATGAGCAGTTCTTC.

This sequence joins TRBV18 and TRBJ1-2; TRBD1 matches at 8 bases. The CDR3 totals 14 residues. The J segment lost 2 bases and the V segment lost 3 bases, leaving 2 bases of the junction unmatched. Germline V lookup: CDR1 KGHSH, CDR2 LQKENI. The CDR3 DNA reads as TGTGCCAGCTCACCGGACAGGGAAAACTATGGCTACACCTTC. Translated, it gives CASSPDRENYGYTF.

V usage is TRBV29-1 and J usage is TRBJ1-2, with a possible D match to TRBD1 (5 bases). Germline V CDR1 and CDR2: SQVTM, ANQGSEA. The CDR3 is 11 residues long. The V and J ends lost 7 bases and 8 bases respectively, with 14 bases between them. This chain's CDR3 is CSGGTGVGYTF. The CDR3 DNA reads as TGCAGCGGAGGGACGGGAGTGGGCTACACCTTC.

V gene TRBV19 combines with J gene TRBJ1-1; maybe TRBD1 (6 bases). V lost 3 bases to trimming and J lost 1 base, with 9 bases between them. Germline values: CDR1 LNHDA, CDR2 SQIVND (reference sequence). This CDR3 has 14 residues. The chain's CDR3 is CASSMRQANTEAFF. Written as DNA, the CDR3 is TGTGCCAGTAGTATGAGACAGGCGAACACTGAAGCTTTCTTT.

This clone has only a few counts. The DNA is left out, because the CDR3 cannot be placed on it with certainty; the CDR3 is given as TCRdb lists it. The chain employs TRBV5-6 and TRBJ1-4; the DNA was not used to check the table's D call, TRBD1. The CDR3 extends over 14 residues, inclusive of both ends. Germline CDR1 and CDR2: SGHDT and YYEEEE. The CDR3 sequence is CASSRRQGTKNCFF.

The chain carries TRBV28 and TRBJ2-7, with TRBD1 identical over 9 bases. From germline, CDR1 is MDHEN and CDR2 SYDVKM. The CDR3 runs to 14 residues. With V trimmed by 7 bases and J by 0 bases, 4 bases remained unmatched. This CDR3 is CASTGTGSSYEQYF. The CDR3 DNA is TGTGCCAGCACCGGGACAGGGAGCTCCTACGAGCAGTACTTC.

The chain's CDR3 is CASSFRGNTGELFF. The DNA of the CDR3 is TGTGCCAGCAGCTTTCGGGGGAACACCGGGGAGCTGTTTTTT. V and J are TRBV7-3 and TRBJ2-2, with D maybe TRBD2 (5 bases). Germline CDR1 and CDR2: SGHTA and FQGTGA. The CDR3 extends over 14 amino acids. The V end lost 3 bases, the J end lost 1 base, and 6 bases lay between the germline ends.

This rearrangement joins TRBV6-1 to TRBJ1-1, with D possibly matching TRBD1 (6 bases). The CDR3 has 14 residues. V dropped 3 bases and J dropped 0 bases, with 8 bases sitting between them. CDR1 MNHNS and CDR2 SASEGT come from the germline V gene. CDR3 region: CASSDAGVNTEAFF. The CDR3 coding sequence is TGTGCCAGCAGTGATGCAGGGGTGAACACTGAAGCTTTCTTT.

By share, this clone counts as medium-sized (0.01 to 0.1%). This sequence joins TRBV27 and TRBJ1-4; 9 nucleotides match TRBD1. CDR3 size: 13 residues. CDR1 is MNHEY, CDR2 SMNVEV, per germline (reference sequence). The junction had 5 bases not matched to a gene; V was cut back by 8 bases and J by 7 bases. As DNA, the CDR3 is TGTGCCAGCTCCCGACAGGGGGTTGAAAAACTGTTTTTT. Translated: CASSRQGVEKLFF.